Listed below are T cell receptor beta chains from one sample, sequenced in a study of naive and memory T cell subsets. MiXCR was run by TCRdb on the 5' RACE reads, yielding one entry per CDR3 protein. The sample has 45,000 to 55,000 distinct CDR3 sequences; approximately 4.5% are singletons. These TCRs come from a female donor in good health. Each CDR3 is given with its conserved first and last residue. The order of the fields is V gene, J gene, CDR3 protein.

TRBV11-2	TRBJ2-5	CASRPWGGETQYF
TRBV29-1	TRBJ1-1	CSVPRGGNMNTEAFF
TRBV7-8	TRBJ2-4	CASSGNPRDRENIQYF
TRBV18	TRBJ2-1	CASSPGGVNEQFF
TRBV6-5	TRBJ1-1	CASSRGASVGSTEAFF
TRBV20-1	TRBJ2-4	CSARSGLAGADIQYF
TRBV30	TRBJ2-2	CAWSVLKGTGELFF
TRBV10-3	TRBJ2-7	CAISRQAGPLEQYF
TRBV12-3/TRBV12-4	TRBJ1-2	CASSFGQQNGYTF
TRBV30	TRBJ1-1	CAWSVLVGPYRTEAFF
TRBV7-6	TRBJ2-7	CASSLGGHLTYEQYF
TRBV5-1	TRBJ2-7	CASSLNGAYEQYF
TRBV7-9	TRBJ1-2	CAGGLSDTF
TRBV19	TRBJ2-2	CASTPRDTGELFF
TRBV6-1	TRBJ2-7	CASSELYREYEQYF
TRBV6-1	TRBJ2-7	CASSEGSQGAYEQYF
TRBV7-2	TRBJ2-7	CASSRDRASYEQYF
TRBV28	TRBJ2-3	CASSLRQGKTDTQYF
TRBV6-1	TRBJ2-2	CASLTLTNTGELFF
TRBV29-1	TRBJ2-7	CSTTRVNSYEQYF
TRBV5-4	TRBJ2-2	CASSPTRGTGELFF
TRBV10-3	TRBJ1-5	CAISERGGIENQPQHF
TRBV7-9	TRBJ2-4	CASSFALAKNIQYF
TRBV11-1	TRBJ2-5	CASSFGTSGRETQYF
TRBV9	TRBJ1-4	CASSARQNEKLFF
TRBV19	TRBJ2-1	CASSVSGRASYNEQFF
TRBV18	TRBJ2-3	CASSRWNFTDTQYF
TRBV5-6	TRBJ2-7	CASSLGTTYEQYF
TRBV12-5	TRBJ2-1	CASGLVLAGGPGEQFF
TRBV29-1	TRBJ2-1	CSVYQGTQGAGRNEQFF
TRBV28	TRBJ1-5	CASSLLQGSNQPQHF
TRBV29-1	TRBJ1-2	CSVGQGNGYTF
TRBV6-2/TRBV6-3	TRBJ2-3	CASSYGVSFTDTQYF
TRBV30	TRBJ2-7	CAWNYPTYEQYF
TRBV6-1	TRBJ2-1	CATLSSYNEQFF
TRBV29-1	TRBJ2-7	CSVTEGLGGVLYEQYF
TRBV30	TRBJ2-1	CAWSPGAPNEQFF
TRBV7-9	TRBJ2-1	CASSLASRDGINEQFF
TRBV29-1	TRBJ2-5	CSVAGTGGQETQYF
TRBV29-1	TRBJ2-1	CSGRRTSDLDEQFF
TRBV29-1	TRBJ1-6	CSVPRKKEGRTTPLHF